Listed below are T cell receptor beta chains from one sample, sequenced in a study of T cell repertoires in cytomegalovirus infection. TCRdb recomputed calls from the reads with MiXCR, one row per CDR3 protein. The profile shows fewer than 550,000 distinct CDR3 sequences, around 32% of them singletons. The sample consisted of PBMCs. These TCRs come from a human donor in good health (CMV status not recorded). Some clones in this sample may be carry-over from other donors' samples. Each CDR3 is given with its conserved first and last residue. The order of the fields is D gene, J gene, clone size, V gene, CDR3 protein, CDR3 DNA. The D gene is left open where the match is weak. Clone size is given for some rows only: seen once, a few or many times, or a class if the clone is expanded.

NA	TRBJ2-7	NA	TRBV2	CASTGTPLTYEQYF	TGTGCCAGCACTGGGACACCTTTAACCTACGAGCAGTACTTC
NA	TRBJ2-1	few	TRBV24-1	CATSLRTLSSYNEQFF	TGTGCCACCAGTCTTCGGACGCTGAGCTCCTACAATGAGCAGTTCTTC
TRBD2	TRBJ2-3	NA	TRBV20-1	CSAPRLAGANTDTQYF	TGCAGTGCTCCTCGACTAGCGGGGGCCAACACAGATACGCAGTATTTT
NA	TRBJ1-6	NA	TRBV15	CATSENSSPLHF	TGTGCCACCAGCGAGAACAGTTCACCCCTCCACTTT
NA	TRBJ2-1	NA	TRBV18	CASSPMSSYNEQFF	TGTGCCAGCTCACCGATGAGCTCCTACAATGAGCAGTTCTTC
TRBD2	TRBJ2-1	few	TRBV15	CATSSGLANNEQFF	TGTGCCACCAGCAGCGGACTAGCGAACAATGAGCAGTTCTTC
NA	TRBJ1-4	NA	TRBV7-9	CASSLARGNDKLFF	TGTGCCAGCAGCTTAGCGCGGGGGAACGACAAACTGTTTTTT
NA	TRBJ2-1	many	TRBV7-8	CASSPGYSHPGNEQFF	TGTGCCAGCAGCCCAGGGTACAGCCACCCTGGCAATGAGCAGTTCTTC
NA	TRBJ1-2	few	TRBV12-3/TRBV12-4	CASSFQANYGYTF	TGTGCCAGCAGTTTTCAGGCCAACTATGGCTACACCTTC
NA	TRBJ2-5	few	TRBV10-3	CAISEPGGPQLNYQETQYF	TGTGCCATCAGTGAGCCTGGAGGTCCACAGCTAAACTACCAAGAGACCCAGTACTTC